Following are 27 T cell receptor beta chains from one sample sequenced in a study of a mutant IDH1 vaccine in newly diagnosed glioma. Assay used: immunoSEQ multiplex PCR; TCRdb lists only in-frame clones, some missing. Among approximately 30,000 clones listed, 80% to 85% were seen once. For these receptors, no antigen is known. Time point defined: week 23, last vaccination. Mutant IDH1 20-mer peptide, at 300 ug, made up each vaccine dose, with topical imiquimod. The sample consisted of PBMCs, taken from a glioma patient whose treatment included an IDH1 peptide vaccine. These receptors originate from a woman in her 30s with glioma.

This chain joins TRBV5-1 and TRBJ2-2; either TRBD1 or TRBD2 may fit D (6 bases each). V lost 4 bases and J lost 6, with 13 bases in between. There are 14 residues in the CDR3. CDR1 SGHRS and CDR2 YFSETQ come from the germline V gene. CDR3 loop: CASSVQGGAGELFF. CDR3 nucleotides: TGCGCCAGCAGCGTACAGGGAGGTGCCGGGGAGCTGTTTTTT.

This rearrangement joins TRBV6-5 to TRBJ1-2; D gene unclear. This CDR3 is built from 13 residues. Germline V gives CDR1 MNHEY, CDR2 SVGAGI. Trimming removed 7 bases at V and 6 bases at J, with 15 bases between. In DNA, the CDR3 is TGTGCCAGCACCTCGGGAGGGATCCATGGCTACACCTTC. It translates to CASTSGGIHGYTF.

V gene TRBV27 combines with J gene TRBJ1-1, with D maybe TRBD1 (6 bases). This CDR3 region has 16 residues. The ends were cut back, 8 bases at V and 1 base at J, with 20 bases in the middle. Germline CDR1 MNHEY, CDR2 SMNVEV (reference sequence). The CDR3: CASWEDPSGQNTEAFF. The CDR3 DNA sequence: TGTGCCAGCTGGGAGGACCCTTCGGGACAGAACACTGAAGCTTTCTTT.

The gene calls are TRBV6-1 and TRBJ1-6; weak D call: TRBD1 (5 bases). From germline, CDR1 is MNHNS and CDR2 SASEGT. Trimming removed 3 bases from V and 0 bases from J, with 12 bases in between. CDR3 length: 17 amino acids. CDR3: CASSDQAGRSYNSPLHF. CDR3 sequence (DNA): TGTGCCAGCAGTGACCAAGCGGGACGCTCCTATAATTCACCCCTCCACTTT.

This clone was recorded only once. This chain joins TRBV5-4 and TRBJ2-5; 12 nucleotides match TRBD2. Trimming cost V 2 bases and J 5 bases; bases outside gene matches: 10. The length of the CDR3 is 17 residues. CDR1 is SGHNT and CDR2 is YYREEE in the germline V gene (reference sequence). Here the CDR3 reads CASSLLAGGQARETQYF. CDR3 nucleotides: TGTGCCAGCAGCTTACTAGCGGGGGGTCAAGCGAGGGAGACCCAGTACTTC.

The chain combines TRBV6-4 with TRBJ2-1; D is ambiguous. CDR1 is MRHNA, CDR2 SNTAGT, per germline. The CDR3 is 12 amino acids. Between the trimmed V and J ends, which lost 4 bases and 5 bases, there was a span of 6 bases. CDR3 loop: CASSGLNNEQFF. CDR3 coding DNA: TGTGCCAGCAGTGGCCTAAACAATGAGCAGTTCTTC.

In its sample, this clone was seen once. The rearrangement links TRBV6-5 to TRBJ2-7; D may be TRBD1 (6 bases). The CDR3 runs 14 residues. The germline V and J ends were trimmed by 6 bases and 6 bases, with 18 bases remaining between them. Germline CDR1 MNHEY, CDR2 SVGAGI. CDR3 in amino acids: CASRKVVQGSEQYF. DNA for the CDR3: TGTGCCAGCAGAAAAGTGGTACAGGGCTCCGAGCAGTACTTC.

This chain links TRBV19 with TRBJ2-3; TRBD2 matches 8 bases. Trimming at V came to 8 bases and at J to 0 bases, leaving 10 bases not matched to a gene. This CDR3 contains 16 residues. Germline V gene data show CDR1 as LNHDA and CDR2 as SQIVND (reference sequence). The CDR3 bases are TGTGCCAGTTCAAGGACGGGAGGGGCTAGCACAGATACGCAGTATTTT. It encodes CASSRTGGASTDTQYF.

The rearrangement joins TRBV5-6 to TRBJ2-1, with D hard to call. Germline lookup yields CDR1 SGHDT and CDR2 YYEEEE. Trimming took 10 bases from V and 6 from J, leaving 17 bases between them. CDR3 size: 13 residues. CDR3 loop: CAAGGLGSNEQFF. The CDR3 coding sequence is TGTGCCGCCGGCGGATTGGGCTCCAATGAGCAGTTCTTC.

V is TRBV5-1 and J is TRBJ2-1; D is unresolved. The CDR3 loop spans 12 amino acids. V lost 3 bases and J 1 base, leaving 2 bases between the germline ends. Germline loops: CDR1 SGHRS, CDR2 YFSETQ. CDR3 bases: TGCGCCAGCAGCTGGTCCTACAATGAGCAGTTCTTC. Encoded protein: CASSWSYNEQFF.

The rearrangement joins TRBV30 to TRBJ2-7, with D hard to call. Trimming removed 3 bases from V and 0 bases from J, with 12 bases in between. Germline V gene lookup returns CDR1 GTSNPN and CDR2 SVGIG (reference sequence). The CDR3 is made up of 14 amino acids. The CDR3 DNA sequence: TGTGCCTGGAGCCCCGCCGCGACCTCCTACGAGCAGTACTTC. Protein: CAWSPAATSYEQYF. The entire variable domain, with the rest obtained from reference TRBV30 and TRBJ2-7, is as follows: SQTIHQWPATLVQPVGSPLSLECTVEGTSNPNLYWYRQAAGRGLQLLFYSVGIGQISSEVPQNLSASRPQDRQFILSSKKLLLSDSGFYLCAWSPAATSYEQYFGPGTRLTVT.

The rearrangement uses TRBV6-1 and TRBJ1-2; possibly TRBD1 for D (6 bases). The V gene's germline CDR1 is MNHNS and CDR2 SASEGT. V was pared by 4 bases and J by 8 bases, with 20 bases between. The CDR3 runs to 15 residues. CDR3 amino acids: CASSGSPQGQGGYTF. As DNA, the CDR3 is TGTGCCAGCAGTGGGTCCCCCCAGGGGCAGGGAGGCTACACCTTC.

The V gene is TRBV25-1, the J gene TRBJ1-2, with D unclear. The CDR3 consists of 14 residues. The germline V gene encodes CDR1 MGHDK and CDR2 SYGVNS. V gave up 1 base and J gave up 8 bases, with 14 bases separating them. CDR3 sequence: CASSEFRQDSGYTF. The DNA of the CDR3 is TGTGCCAGCAGTGAATTTCGCCAAGACTCGGGCTACACCTTC.

The rearrangement links TRBV20-1 to TRBJ2-2; D remains ambiguous. The germline V gene has CDR1 DFQATT and CDR2 SNEGSKA (reference sequence). There are 11 residues in the CDR3. V was clipped by 2 bases and J by 5 bases, with 3 bases between them. The CDR3 DNA follows: TGCAGTGCTAGACGAACCGGGGAGCTGTTTTTT. Encoded protein: CSARRTGELFF.

The chain has TRBV5-4 and TRBJ2-7; 12 bases are a match to TRBD2. Germline CDR1 SGHNT, CDR2 YYREEE (reference sequence). With 4 bases clipped from V and 0 bases from J, the junction kept 5 bases outside the gene matches. This CDR3 is 16 amino acids long. The CDR3 coding sequence is TGTGCCAGCAGCCCCACTAGCGGGGGGTTCTCCTACGAGCAGTACTTC. Translation: CASSPTSGGFSYEQYF.

As DNA, the CDR3 is TGTGCCAGCAGGGCAGCGGGGCCCCAATATACGCAGTATTTT. Residues: CASRAAGPQYTQYF. The chain recombines TRBV2 with TRBJ2-3, with 7 bases identical to TRBD2. The CDR3 is 14 amino acids. J gave up 7 bases and V 6 bases, and 10 bases lay outside the gene matches. Germline V CDR1 and CDR2: SNHLY, FYNNEI.

The genes are TRBV2 and TRBJ1-5; 9 nucleotides match TRBD1. Germline CDR1 SNHLY, CDR2 FYNNEI. Unmatched junction bases numbered 6, after V lost 4 bases and J lost 2 bases. This CDR3 region has 16 residues. The CDR3: CASSVPTGGGNQPQHF. The CDR3 region has the DNA TGTGCCAGCAGTGTTCCAACAGGGGGCGGCAATCAGCCCCAGCATTTT. Looking up the rest from reference TRBV2 and TRBJ1-5 gives the full variable domain: EPEVTQTPSHQVTQMGQEVILRCVPISNHLYFYWYRQILGQKVEFLVSFYNNEISEKSEIFDDQFSVERPDGSNFTLKIRSTKLEDSAMYFCASSVPTGGGNQPQHFGDGTRLSIL.

The chain recombines TRBV7-2 with TRBJ2-1, with 10 bases identical to TRBD2. CDR1 is SGHTA, CDR2 FQGNSA, per germline. The CDR3 loop spans 18 amino acids. The J segment lost 0 bases and the V segment lost 1 base, leaving 6 bases of the junction unmatched. The CDR3 loop reads CASSLGSSGGASYNEQFF. CDR3 in DNA: TGTGCCAGCAGCTTAGGGTCCAGCGGGGGGGCCTCCTACAATGAGCAGTTCTTC.

Only a few counts were recorded for this clone. The chain joins TRBV21-1 to TRBJ1-2. TRBV21-1 is a pseudogene. The CDR3 sequence is 14 residues long. The CDR3 region is CASPAPTADYGYTF. The CDR3 bases are TGTGCCAGCCCGGCCCCAACCGCCGACTATGGCTACACCTTC.

Worth noting for this clone: A read error may account for a junction end that differs from germline. The chain links TRBV18 to TRBJ2-7; D might be TRBD2 (6 bases). Germline CDR1 is KGHSH and CDR2 is LQKENI. There are 14 residues in the CDR3. The CDR3 DNA reads as TGTGCCAGCTCCCCACGGGACGGGAGCTACGAGCAGTACTTC. The encoded protein is CASSPRDGSYEQYF.

CDR3 residues: CASSSPGNPNEQFF. The CDR3 DNA reads as TGTGCCAGCAGCTCCCCCGGGAACCCTAATGAGCAGTTCTTC. V is TRBV7-2 and J is TRBJ2-1, with a tentative D call TRBD2 (5 bases). CDR1 is SGHTA and CDR2 is FQGNSA in the germline V gene. The V end lost 4 bases, the J end lost 7 bases, and 14 bases lay between the germline ends. This CDR3 comprises 14 residues.

V usage is TRBV12-5 and J usage is TRBJ2-2; 9 bases fit TRBD1. The CDR3 loop spans 16 amino acids. Germline CDR1 reads LGHNT; CDR2 reads FRNRAP. V was pared by 4 bases and J by 5 bases, with 8 bases of the junction left unmatched. The CDR3 protein is CASGSGQGEGTGELFF. Here the CDR3 DNA reads TGTGCTAGTGGTTCGGGACAGGGCGAAGGTACCGGGGAGCTGTTTTTT.

This chain uses TRBV18 with TRBJ1-1; no clear D gene. V was shortened by 6 bases and J by 1 base, with 9 bases between the two germline ends. In germline, CDR1 is KGHSH, CDR2 LQKENI. The length of the CDR3 is 13 residues. The CDR3 bases are TGTGCCAGCTCCCTGGAGGGGAACACTGAAGCTTTCTTT. This sequence encodes CASSLEGNTEAFF.

V and J are TRBV4-3 and TRBJ1-1, with D tentatively TRBD1 (6 bases). The germline V gene has CDR1 LGHNA and CDR2 YSLEER. There are 16 residues in the CDR3. V was cut by 0 bases and J by 7 bases, with 18 bases left in between. CDR3 sequence: CASSQDGRGEAYEAFF. The CDR3 DNA reads as TGCGCCAGCAGCCAAGATGGCAGGGGCGAGGCGTATGAAGCTTTCTTT.

The sample holds one count of this clone. The chain uses TRBV25-1 and TRBJ2-5; D perhaps matches TRBD1 (5 bases). This CDR3 region has 15 residues. Per germline, CDR1 MGHDK and CDR2 SYGVNS. V was cut by 5 bases and J by 0 bases, with 13 bases left in between. In DNA form, the CDR3 reads TGTGCCAGCAGTATGTACAGGACCTACCAAGAGACCCAGTACTTC. Translated, it gives CASSMYRTYQETQYF.

J is TRBJ1-1 and V is TRBV29-1; 7 bases line up with TRBD1. V lost 2 bases to trimming and J lost 1 base; unmatched junction nucleotides: 4. The CDR3 covers 14 residues. Germline-derived CDR1 and CDR2 are SQVTM and ANQGSEA. The CDR3 protein is CSVEYGTANTEAFF. DNA of the CDR3: TGCAGCGTTGAATACGGGACAGCGAACACTGAAGCTTTCTTT.

The chain employs TRBV15 and TRBJ1-5; D perhaps matches TRBD1 (5 bases). This CDR3 comprises 17 residues. Germline lookup yields CDR1 LNHNV and CDR2 YYDKDF (reference sequence). V lost 5 bases and J 1 base, leaving 18 bases between the germline ends. In DNA, the CDR3 is TGTGCCACCAGCGTCAACGGAGGGGCGCAGAGCAATCAGCCCCAGCATTTT. Protein sequence: CATSVNGGAQSNQPQHF. Supplemented by reference TRBV15 and TRBJ1-5, the full variable domain reads DAMVIQNPRYQVTQFGKPVTLSCSQTLNHNVMYWYQQKSSQAPKLLFHYYDKDFNNEADTPDNFQSRRPNTSFCFLDIRSPGLGDTAMYLCATSVNGGAQSNQPQHFGDGTRLSIL.